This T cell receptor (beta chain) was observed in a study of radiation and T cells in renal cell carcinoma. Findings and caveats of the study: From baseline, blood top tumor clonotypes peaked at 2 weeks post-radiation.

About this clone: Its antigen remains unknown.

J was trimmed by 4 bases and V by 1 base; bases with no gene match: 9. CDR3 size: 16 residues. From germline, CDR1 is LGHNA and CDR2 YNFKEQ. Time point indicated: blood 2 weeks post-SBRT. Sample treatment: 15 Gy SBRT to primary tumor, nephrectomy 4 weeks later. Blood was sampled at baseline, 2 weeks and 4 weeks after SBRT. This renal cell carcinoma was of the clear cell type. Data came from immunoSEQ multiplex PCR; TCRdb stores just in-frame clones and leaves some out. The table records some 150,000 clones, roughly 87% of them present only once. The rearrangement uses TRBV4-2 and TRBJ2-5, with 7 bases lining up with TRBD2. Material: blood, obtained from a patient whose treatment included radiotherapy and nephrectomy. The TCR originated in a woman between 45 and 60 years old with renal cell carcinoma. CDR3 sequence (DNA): TGTGCCAGCAGCCAAGGCGATGGGGAGGGTCGAGAGACCCAGTACTTC. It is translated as CASSQGDGEGRETQYF.